This T cell receptor (beta chain) appears in the sequencing data of a study of immune cell composition in non-small cell lung cancer. Some clones are missing from TCRdb's copy, which holds only in-frame ones; the method was immunoSEQ multiplex PCR. The sample yields fewer than 2,000 clones, 80% seen once. Study results and limitations: TIL tumour reactivity correlated with maximal tumour-associated clone frequency in adenocarcinoma. Tumour-associated clones >0.5% occurred in roughly a third of adenocarcinomas, roughly 80% of squamous.

The CDR3 extends over 13 amino acids. The V end lost 8 bases, the J end lost 4 bases, and 11 bases lay between the germline ends. Germline-derived CDR1 and CDR2 are MNHEY and SMNVEV (reference sequence). About this clone itself: Its antigen is unidentified.

The receptor was isolated from a human donor with non-small cell lung cancer. Sequences were obtained from lung tumor tissue. The chain couples TRBV27 to TRBJ1-4; D is perhaps TRBD1 (5 bases). CDR3 DNA: TGTGCCAGCGGAGACAGATTTAATGAAAAACTGTTTTTT. This sequence encodes CASGDRFNEKLFF.